This T cell receptor (beta chain) was profiled in a study of T cells after yellow fever vaccination. CDR1 MNHEY and CDR2 SMNVEV come from the germline V gene (reference sequence). The CDR3 totals 14 residues. The V gene end was trimmed by 1 base and the J gene end by 6 bases; junction bases not matched to a gene: 4. TCRdb independently ran MiXCR on the 5' RACE reads; one entry per CDR3 protein. Counted here are some 160,000 distinct CDR3 sequences, roughly 9% occurring once; the ten biggest clones make up around 33%. Overall study results and limits: Abundant clonotypes from the bulk population could get into FACS-sorted repertoires as contaminants.

Points on this clonotype: Its specificity is unknown.

This specimen was CD8+ T cells sorted from PBMCs, taken 45 days after the yellow fever booster vaccination. This TCR derives from a man in his late teens or twenties who received the YFV17D yellow fever vaccine. The rearrangement links TRBV27 to TRBJ1-1; 8 nucleotides line up with TRBD1. CDR3 amino acids: CASSLLQGASEAFF. As DNA, the CDR3 is TGTGCCAGCAGTTTATTGCAGGGGGCCTCTGAAGCTTTCTTT.